This is a list of T cell receptor beta chains from one sample in a study of cytomegalovirus exposure and HLA in healthy donors. Clones were read by immunoSEQ multiplex PCR, and TCRdb kept only the in-frame ones, dropping some. The table includes some 170,000 clones, approximately 78% detected once. The material sequenced was PBMCs. These receptors originate from a human donor in good health. Each CDR3 is given with its conserved first and last residue. The D gene is left open where the match is weak. Clone size appears in some rows only: once, few, many, or a class for an expanded clone.

D | J | size | V | DNA | CDR3
TRBD1 | TRBJ1-6 | NA | TRBV7-2 | TGTGCCAGCAGCTCTGCTTATGGGACAGGGAGTCTGAGTGCCCTCCACTTT | CASSSAYGTGSLSALHF
NA | TRBJ2-3 | few | TRBV2 | TGTGCCAGCATGGGCGATAGCACAGATACGCAGTATTTT | CASMGDSTDTQYF
TRBD2 | TRBJ2-3 | NA | TRBV4-1 | TGCGCCAGCAGCCAAGATCGCCCAGCGGGGGACGCAGATACGCAGTATTTT | CASSQDRPAGDADTQYF
NA | TRBJ1-4 | once | TRBV19 | TGTGCCAGTAGTATGAGCGAGGGGGGGGCGCATGAAAAACTGTTTTTT | CASSMSEGGAHEKLFF
NA | TRBJ2-2 | NA | TRBV10-3 | TGTGCCATCAGTGAGAGCTCCGGGGAGCTGTTTTTT | CAISESSGELFF
NA | TRBJ1-5 | NA | TRBV2 | TGTGCCAGCAGCAGGGTTGGTCAGCCCCAGCATTTT | CASSRVGQPQHF
NA | TRBJ1-1 | NA | TRBV6-1 | TGTGCCAGCAGACTTGGAGTTAACACTGAAGCTTTCTTT | CASRLGVNTEAFF
TRBD1 | TRBJ2-7 | NA | TRBV6-1 | TGTGCCAGCAGTGGGAGGACAGGGTGGTACGAGCAGTACTTC | CASSGRTGWYEQYF
NA | TRBJ1-2 | NA | TRBV7-2 | TGTGCCAGCAGCCTACTAGACTCATACTATGGCTACACCTTC | CASSLLDSYYGYTF
NA | TRBJ1-4 | NA | TRBV7-8 | TGTGCCAGCAGCTTAGCGCCCGGCAGGAAAAATGAAAAACTGTTTTTT | CASSLAPGRKNEKLFF
NA | TRBJ1-4 | NA | TRBV5-1 | TGCGCCAGCAGCTTGGTGAGAGGGGAGGGAACTAATGAAAAACTGTTTTTT | CASSLVRGEGTNEKLFF
NA | TRBJ2-1 | NA | TRBV15 | TGTGCCACCAGCAGAGATTACCCAGGGATAATAGGGGGCAATGAGCAGTTCTTC | CATSRDYPGIIGGNEQFF
TRBD2 | TRBJ2-1 | NA | TRBV4-1 | TGCGCCAGCAGCCAAGCCGGGACTAGCGGGTACAATGAGCAGTTCTTC | CASSQAGTSGYNEQFF
NA | TRBJ1-2 | NA | TRBV5-4 | TGTGCCAGCAGCTCCGGGAGGGATTATGGCTACACCTTC | CASSSGRDYGYTF
TRBD1 | TRBJ1-5 | NA | TRBV29-1 | TGCAGCGTAACGACAGGGTTCACAGGGCAGCCCCAGCATTTT | CSVTTGFTGQPQHF
TRBD2 | TRBJ2-5 | once | TRBV10-3 | TGTGCCATCAGCACTAGCGGTAGGGGCCCCGGTTTCGAGACCCAGTACTTC | CAISTSGRGPGFETQYF
NA | TRBJ1-2 | NA | TRBV5-1 | TGCGCCAGCAGCTTGTCTAGGAGCGATGGCTACACCTTC | CASSLSRSDGYTF
NA | TRBJ2-2 | NA | TRBV7-9 | TGTGCCAGTGCCGGTGGCAGGGGACGGACCGGGGAGCTGTTTTTT | CASAGGRGRTGELFF